Listed here are 23 T cell receptor beta chains from one sample, sequenced in a study of read filtering for tumor transcriptome and immune sequencing. Molecular barcoded adaptors covering alpha/delta and beta/gamma chains were used on roughly 370 ng RNA. TCRdb reprocessed the reads via MiXCR and lists one record per CDR3 protein. The data contain 39,000 or so distinct CDR3 sequences, roughly an eighth of them singletons. Sequencing input: a population of CD138-negative cells sorted from bone marrow. The receptors originated from a donor older than 35 with multiple myeloma.

Concerning this clonotype: Possible read error: a much larger clone is one base away. V is TRBV9 and J is TRBJ2-5, with D perhaps TRBD1 (5 bases). This CDR3 has 14 amino acids. The V gene's germline CDR1 is SGDLS and CDR2 YYNGEE. CDR3 loop: CASSVTGGQEAQYF. CDR3 nucleotide sequence: TGTGCCAGCAGCGTAACAGGTGGACAAGAGGCCCAGTACTTC.

This clonotype occurred many times. The genes are TRBV5-1 and TRBJ2-7, with D perhaps matching TRBD1 (5 bases). Germline-derived CDR1 and CDR2 are SGHRS and YFSETQ. The V end lost 4 bases, the J end lost 3 bases, and 11 bases lay between the germline ends. The CDR3 sequence is 13 residues long. Written as DNA, the CDR3 is TGCGCCAGCAGCGGCGGACACGTCTACGAGCAGTACTTC. As protein: CASSGGHVYEQYF.

This clonotype was counted at least ten times. The chain employs TRBV5-5 and TRBJ2-7; tentative D call: TRBD1 (6 bases). V lost 4 bases and J lost 7, with 18 bases in between. This CDR3 is built from 14 residues. The V gene's germline CDR1 is SGHKS and CDR2 YYEKEE (reference sequence). The CDR3 reads CASSPRPTGGEQYF. The CDR3 DNA is TGTGCCAGCAGCCCACGACCGACAGGAGGAGAGCAGTACTTC.

This clonotype was recorded many times. In DNA, the CDR3 is TGTGCCAGCAGCAAGGGTCGGAATAATGAAAAACTGTTTTTT. Translating it yields CASSKGRNNEKLFF. V usage is TRBV6-6 and J usage is TRBJ1-4; no definite D call. The germline V gene has CDR1 MNHNY and CDR2 SVGAGI (reference sequence). V lost 6 bases and J lost 4, with 12 bases in between. CDR3 length: 14 residues.

There are many counts of this clonotype. This sequence joins TRBV12-5 and TRBJ2-7, with a possible D match to TRBD1 (5 bases). V lost 4 bases to trimming and J lost 3 bases, with 10 bases between them. The CDR3 spans 13 residues. Per the germline V gene, CDR1 is LGHNT and CDR2 is FRNRAP. As DNA, the CDR3 is TGTGCTAGTGGTTCGACAGAGAGCTACGAGCAGTACTTC. It codes for CASGSTESYEQYF.

In this sample, this clonotype turned up a few times. One end of the junction varies from germline; a read error may be responsible. The chain links TRBV6-2 or TRBV6-3 to TRBJ2-4; D perhaps matches TRBD2 (7 bases). Per the germline V gene, CDR1 is MNHEY and CDR2 is SVGEGT. This CDR3 spans 14 amino acids. CDR3 sequence reads: CASTYRKGGDIQYF. For the CDR3, the DNA is TGTGCCAGCACTTACAGGAAGGGGGGGGACATTCAGTACTTC.

Comment on this clonotype: This may arise from a read error, as a much more abundant clone is one base away. The V call is TRBV11-2, the J call TRBJ2-7; D gene ambiguous. The length of the CDR3 is 13 residues. CDR1 is SGHAT and CDR2 is FQNNGV in the germline V gene. The V end was cut by 2 bases, the J end by 3 bases, with 8 bases between. The CDR3 nucleotides read TGTGCCAGCAGCTTAAGCCTTCTCTACGAGCAGTACTTC. This translates into CASSLSLLYEQYF.

This clonotype was seen repeatedly, ten times or more. This chain links TRBV12-3 or TRBV12-4 with TRBJ2-5; possible D gene TRBD2, 6 bases. The V gene lost 5 bases and the J gene lost 4 bases, with 14 bases spanning the gap. This CDR3 spans 14 amino acids. This CDR3 reads CASSPQRAGETQYF. Here the CDR3 DNA reads TGTGCCAGCAGTCCTCAGCGGGCGGGAGAGACCCAGTACTTC.

This clonotype was observed once. This may stem from a read error, because a much larger clone lies one nucleotide away. The J gene is TRBJ1-1, the V gene TRBV6-1; D uncertain. CDR3 length equals 14 residues. V shed 4 bases and J shed 2 bases, with 11 bases lying between them. Germline V gives CDR1 MNHNS, CDR2 SASEGT. CDR3 protein: CASSGRARNTEAFF. The CDR3 bases are TGTGCCAGCAGTGGAAGGGCCCGAAACACTGAAGCTTTCTTT.

In this sample, this clonotype turned up a few times. V usage is TRBV2 and J usage is TRBJ1-5; TRBD1 matches at 7 bases. The germline gives CDR1 SNHLY, CDR2 FYNNEI. Trimming removed 6 bases from V and 7 bases from J; junction bases left unmatched: 12. There are 15 residues in the CDR3. In DNA form, the CDR3 reads TGTGCCAGCAGCATAACAGGGGATCAAGGACAGCCCCAGCATTTT. This sequence encodes CASSITGDQGQPQHF.

This clonotype was observed many times. The genes are TRBV6-1 and TRBJ2-7; 7 bases line up with TRBD1. Germline V gene data show CDR1 as MNHNS and CDR2 as SASEGT. The CDR3 runs 12 residues. After removal of 7 bases from V and 3 bases from J, the junction contained 3 bases not matched to a gene. The CDR3 DNA is TGTGCCAGCATGACAGGGATCTACGAGCAGTACTTC. This gives the protein CASMTGIYEQYF.

This clonotype was seen ten or more times. The V gene is TRBV12-3 or TRBV12-4, the J gene TRBJ2-1; 9 positions match TRBD2. CDR3 length: 13 amino acids. V was clipped by 3 bases and J by 7 bases; unmatched bases: 1. CDR3 protein: CASSFLAGNEQFF. In nucleotides, the CDR3 is TGTGCCAGCAGTTTTCTAGCGGGGAATGAGCAGTTCTTC.

This clonotype was observed a few times. The CDR3 DNA sequence: TGTGCCAGCAGTTACTCCGGACAGGGGGCGGATACGCAGTATTTT. It codes for CASSYSGQGADTQYF. The chain recombines TRBV6-5 with TRBJ2-3; 11 bases align to TRBD1. J lost 6 bases, V lost 0 bases, and 2 bases had no gene match. In germline, CDR1 is MNHEY, CDR2 SVGAGI. This CDR3 is built from 15 residues.

A note on this clonotype: This sequence may be a read error, since a much larger clone differs from it by one base. The chain has TRBV21-1 and TRBJ2-7; the table assigns TRBD1, which was not confirmed against the DNA. TRBV21-1 is recorded as a pseudogene. The CDR3 totals 12 residues. CDR3 in amino acids: CASSPRGNEQHF. In nucleotides, the CDR3 is TGTGCCAGCAGCCCAAGGGGGAACGAGCAGCACTTC.

This clonotype was seen ten or more times. This chain uses TRBV20-1 with TRBJ1-5, with D possibly TRBD1 on 6 matching bases. This CDR3 is 16 amino acids long. Trimming cost V 2 bases and J 3 bases, with 17 bases left between them. Germline values: CDR1 DFQATT, CDR2 SNEGSKA (reference sequence). This CDR3 reads CSARHPTGDNNQPQHF. In DNA, the CDR3 is TGCAGTGCTAGACACCCGACAGGCGACAACAATCAGCCCCAGCATTTT.

V is TRBV5-1 and J is TRBJ2-7; D tentatively fits TRBD1 or TRBD2 (5 bases each). CDR1 SGHRS and CDR2 YFSETQ come from the germline V gene. The CDR3 extends over 13 amino acids. V lost 3 bases to trimming and J lost 0 bases, with 7 bases between them. The CDR3 region is CASSSGASYEQYF. The CDR3 DNA reads TGCGCCAGCAGCTCCGGGGCCTCCTACGAGCAGTACTTC.

This clonotype was seen many times. The V gene is TRBV7-2, the J gene TRBJ2-3; D is unresolved. This CDR3 contains 14 residues. V lost 5 bases, J lost 1 base, and 10 bases lay in between. Germline V gene lookup returns CDR1 SGHTA and CDR2 FQGNSA. CDR3 DNA: TGTGCCAGCAGCCAGATTAGGGGCACAGATACGCAGTATTTT. Translated, it gives CASSQIRGTDTQYF.

This clonotype was observed once. The V call is TRBV30, the J call TRBJ2-1; 13 bases line up with TRBD2. Trimming cost V 1 base and J 8 bases; bases outside gene matches: 11. The CDR3 runs 17 residues. Germline V CDR1 and CDR2: GTSNPN, SVGIG (reference sequence). The CDR3, as DNA: TGTGCCTGGAGTGCCTTAGGACTAGCGGGAGTAAGCCATGAGCAGTTCTTC. It yields the protein CAWSALGLAGVSHEQFF.

This clonotype was observed many times. Sequence at one end of the junction differs from germline and may be a read error. CDR3 sequence reads: CASIEDKNSYNEQFF. The CDR3 DNA is TGTGCCAGCATTGAAGACAAGAATAGCTACAATGAGCAGTTCTTC. V gene TRBV2 combines with J gene TRBJ2-1; no clear D gene. This CDR3 has 15 amino acids. Germline V gives CDR1 SNHLY, CDR2 FYNNEI.

This clonotype was recorded at least ten times. J is TRBJ2-3 and V is TRBV20-1; TRBD2 agrees at 10 bases. The junction had 5 bases not matched to a gene; V was cut back by 3 bases and J by 2 bases. The CDR3 sequence is 15 residues long. Germline V gives CDR1 DFQATT, CDR2 SNEGSKA (reference sequence). The CDR3 bases are TGCAGTGCTAGTTTACTAGCGGGATTCACAGATACGCAGTATTTT. Residues: CSASLLAGFTDTQYF.

This clonotype was recorded at least ten times. The chain uses TRBV5-1 and TRBJ2-3; TRBD2 matches 9 bases. V shed 3 bases and J 4 bases; nucleotides not matched to a gene: 6. Germline V gene data show CDR1 as SGHRS and CDR2 as YFSETQ. The CDR3 totals 15 residues. The CDR3 DNA reads TGCGCCAGCAGCTCGATAGCGGGAGAGGCAGATACGCAGTATTTT. Protein sequence: CASSSIAGEADTQYF.

This clonotype was seen ten or more times. CDR3 protein: CSAASQGMGAKNIQYF. In DNA, the CDR3 is TGCAGCGCTGCCTCCCAGGGGATGGGAGCCAAAAACATTCAGTACTTC. The V and J genes are TRBV29-1 and TRBJ2-4, with a weak D call TRBD1 (6 bases). CDR1 and CDR2 from the germline V gene are SQVTM and ANQGSEA. V was cut by 7 bases and J by 0 bases, with 19 bases left in between. The CDR3 length is 16 residues.

This clonotype showed up just a few times. The V and J genes are TRBV7-2 and TRBJ1-1, with 11 positions matching TRBD1. V shed 3 bases, J shed 7 bases, and the junction held 4 bases outside the gene matches. Germline V gene data show CDR1 as SGHTA and CDR2 as FQGNSA. The CDR3 length is 14 residues. In DNA form, the CDR3 reads TGTGCCAGCAGCTTGGACAGGGGGCTAGGTGAAGCTTTCTTT. Protein product: CASSLDRGLGEAFF.